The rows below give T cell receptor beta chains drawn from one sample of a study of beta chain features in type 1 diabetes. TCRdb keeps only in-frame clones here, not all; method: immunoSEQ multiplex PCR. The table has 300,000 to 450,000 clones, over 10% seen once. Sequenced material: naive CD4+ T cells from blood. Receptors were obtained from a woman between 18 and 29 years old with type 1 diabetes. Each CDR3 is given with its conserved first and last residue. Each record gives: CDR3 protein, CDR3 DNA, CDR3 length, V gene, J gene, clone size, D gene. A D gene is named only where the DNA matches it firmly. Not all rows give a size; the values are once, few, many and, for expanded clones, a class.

CDR3: CASRDTRGRQTQYF; DNA: TGTGCCAGCAGAGATACTAGAGGTAGACAGACCCAGTACTTC; length: 14; V: TRBV28; J: TRBJ2-5; size: NA; D: NA
CDR3: CASSSSLGQPRHSPLHF; DNA: TGTGCCAGCAGCTCTAGCCTAGGACAGCCGCGCCATTCACCCCTCCACTTT; length: 17; V: TRBV7-9; J: TRBJ1-6; size: few; D: NA
CDR3: CASSPGGGADTQYF; DNA: TGTGCCAGCAGCCCCGGTGGCGGTGCAGATACGCAGTATTTT; length: 14; V: TRBV5-4; J: TRBJ2-3; size: few; D: NA
CDR3: CASSGQRNTGELFF; DNA: TGTGCCAGCAGCGGACAGCGGAACACCGGGGAGCTGTTTTTT; length: 14; V: TRBV5-4; J: TRBJ2-2; size: few; D: NA
CDR3: CASSFNPGQETQYF; DNA: TGTGCCAGCAGCTTCAACCCGGGGCAAGAGACCCAGTACTTC; length: 14; V: TRBV7-2; J: TRBJ2-5; size: NA; D: NA
CDR3: CASSLGAVKETQYF; DNA: TGTGCCAGCAGCTTAGGGGCAGTAAAAGAGACCCAGTACTTC; length: 14; V: TRBV7-2; J: TRBJ2-5; size: few; D: NA
CDR3: CSVERVAAPDTQYF; DNA: TGCAGCGTTGAACGAGTAGCGGCCCCCGATACGCAGTATTTT; length: 14; V: TRBV29-1; J: TRBJ2-3; size: NA; D: NA
CDR3: CASSPGVYGYTF; DNA: TGTGCCAGCAGCCCGGGAGTCTATGGCTACACCTTC; length: 12; V: TRBV14; J: TRBJ1-2; size: NA; D: NA
CDR3: CAISDGETQYF; DNA: TGTGCCATCAGTGACGGGGAGACCCAGTACTTC; length: 11; V: TRBV10-3; J: TRBJ2-5; size: NA; D: NA
CDR3: CASSQDLTGAFYGYTF; DNA: TGCGCCAGCAGCCAAGATCTTACAGGGGCCTTCTATGGCTACACCTTC; length: 16; V: TRBV4-3; J: TRBJ1-2; size: NA; D: TRBD1
CDR3: CSVEGRQGVHEQYF; DNA: TGCAGCGTTGAAGGACGGCAGGGCGTACACGAGCAGTACTTC; length: 14; V: TRBV29-1; J: TRBJ2-7; size: few; D: NA
CDR3: CASSLVASGGEYNEQFF; DNA: TGTGCCAGCAGCTTAGTCGCTAGCGGGGGGGAATACAATGAGCAGTTCTTC; length: 17; V: TRBV7-2; J: TRBJ2-1; size: few; D: TRBD2
CDR3: CASSGTGTTETQYF; DNA: TGTGCCAGCAGCGGAACAGGCACCACAGAGACCCAGTACTTC; length: 14; V: TRBV5-4; J: TRBJ2-5; size: NA; D: NA
CDR3: CASSLGLASSYEQYF; DNA: TGCGCCAGCAGCCTGGGACTCGCCAGCTCCTACGAGCAGTACTTC; length: 15; V: TRBV5-1; J: TRBJ2-7; size: few; D: NA
CDR3: CASSQDRGRATDTQYF; DNA: TGCGCCAGCAGCCAAGATCGGGGGAGGGCCACAGATACGCAGTATTTT; length: 16; V: TRBV4-3; J: TRBJ2-3; size: NA; D: TRBD2
CDR3: CATTREGRGLNTQYF; DNA: TGTGCCACCACCAGGGAGGGCCGGGGTTTAAATACGCAGTATTTT; length: 15; V: TRBV2; J: TRBJ2-3; size: NA; D: TRBD2
CDR3: CASSLLAGATPGYNEQFF; DNA: TGTGCCAGCAGCTTACTAGCGGGGGCCACCCCGGGGTACAATGAGCAGTTCTTC; length: 18; V: TRBV7-2; J: TRBJ2-1; size: NA; D: TRBD2
CDR3: CAWSAGRDTEAFF; DNA: TGTGCCTGGAGTGCAGGCAGGGACACTGAAGCTTTCTTT; length: 13; V: TRBV30; J: TRBJ1-1; size: NA; D: NA
CDR3: CASSPPKGQGPTEAFF; DNA: TGTGCCAGCTCACCCCCTAAGGGACAGGGCCCCACTGAAGCTTTCTTT; length: 16; V: TRBV18; J: TRBJ1-1; size: few; D: TRBD1
CDR3: CASRAYRGGANVLTF; DNA: TGTGCCAGCAGGGCCTACCGAGGAGGGGCCAACGTCCTGACTTTC; length: 15; V: TRBV27; J: TRBJ2-6; size: few; D: NA
CDR3: CASSLEGGIGPYEQYF; DNA: TGTGCCAGCAGCTTAGAGGGAGGGATCGGGCCCTACGAGCAGTACTTC; length: 16; V: TRBV7-9; J: TRBJ2-7; size: NA; D: TRBD2
CDR3: CASSPGTVSYEQYF; DNA: TGTGCCAGCAGTCCCGGGACAGTCAGCTACGAGCAGTACTTC; length: 14; V: TRBV6-6; J: TRBJ2-7; size: NA; D: TRBD1
CDR3: CASSPGDSYEQYF; DNA: TGCGCCAGCAGCCCCGGGGACTCCTACGAGCAGTACTTC; length: 13; V: TRBV5-1; J: TRBJ2-7; size: NA; D: NA
CDR3: CASSQDWDRVAYEQYF; DNA: TGCGCCAGCAGCCAAGATTGGGACAGGGTAGCGTACGAGCAGTACTTC; length: 16; V: TRBV4-3; J: TRBJ2-7; size: NA; D: TRBD1
CDR3: CAWSGSAEQYF; DNA: TGTGCCTGGAGCGGGTCCGCCGAGCAGTACTTC; length: 11; V: TRBV30; J: TRBJ2-7; size: NA; D: NA
CDR3: CASSPGTGSYNEQFF; DNA: TGTGCCAGCAGCCCCGGGACTGGCTCCTACAATGAGCAGTTCTTC; length: 15; V: TRBV11-1; J: TRBJ2-1; size: few; D: NA
CDR3: CATSRDPDYEQYF; DNA: TGTGCCACCAGCAGAGATCCAGATTACGAGCAGTACTTC; length: 13; V: TRBV15; J: TRBJ2-7; size: few; D: NA
CDR3: CASSSQENTEAFF; DNA: TGTGCCAGCAGCAGCCAGGAGAACACTGAAGCTTTCTTT; length: 13; V: TRBV7-9; J: TRBJ1-1; size: NA; D: NA
CDR3: CASSFSQGVDYGYTF; DNA: TGTGCCAGCAGCTTCTCACAGGGCGTAGACTATGGCTACACCTTC; length: 15; V: TRBV7-2; J: TRBJ1-2; size: NA; D: NA
CDR3: CASSLKPRTEAFF; DNA: TGTGCCAGCAGTTTAAAACCCAGAACTGAAGCTTTCTTT; length: 13; V: TRBV28; J: TRBJ1-1; size: few; D: NA
CDR3: CASSLLEGQIFNSPLHF; DNA: TGTGCCAGCTCACTACTGGAGGGCCAGATATTTAATTCACCCCTCCACTTT; length: 17; V: TRBV18; J: TRBJ1-6; size: NA; D: NA
CDR3: CASRSGVFYEQYF; DNA: TGTGCCAGCAGATCAGGGGTTTTTTACGAGCAGTACTTC; length: 13; V: TRBV21-1; J: TRBJ2-7; size: few; D: NA
CDR3: CASSSPGVVETQYF; DNA: TGTGCCAGCTCAAGTCCGGGTGTGGTAGAGACCCAGTACTTC; length: 14; V: TRBV18; J: TRBJ2-5; size: few; D: NA
CDR3: CASSPGEPRSNQPQHF; DNA: TGTGCCAGCAGCCCTGGGGAGCCTCGGAGCAATCAGCCCCAGCATTTT; length: 16; V: TRBV14; J: TRBJ1-5; size: NA; D: NA
CDR3: CASSLPRVSEAFF; DNA: TGTGCCAGCAGCTTGCCCAGGGTGTCCGAAGCTTTCTTT; length: 13; V: TRBV7-2; J: TRBJ1-1; size: NA; D: NA
CDR3: CASSHLRARTRMYNEQFF; DNA: TGCGCCAGCAGCCATCTCCGGGCCCGGACTAGGATGTACAATGAGCAGTTCTTC; length: 18; V: TRBV4-1; J: TRBJ2-1; size: few; D: TRBD2
CDR3: CASSLGQGMGETQYF; DNA: TGCGCCAGCAGCTTGGGTCAGGGAATGGGAGAGACCCAGTACTTC; length: 15; V: TRBV5-1; J: TRBJ2-5; size: NA; D: NA
CDR3: CAWSRSSYNEQFF; DNA: TGTGCCTGGAGTAGGAGCTCCTACAATGAGCAGTTCTTC; length: 13; V: TRBV30; J: TRBJ2-1; size: NA; D: NA
CDR3: CASSPRDRAYGYTF; DNA: TGTGCCAGTAGTCCCCGGGACAGGGCCTATGGCTACACCTTC; length: 14; V: TRBV19; J: TRBJ1-2; size: NA; D: TRBD1
CDR3: CASSLKGDTEAFF; DNA: TGTGCCAGCAGCTTAAAGGGGGACACTGAAGCTTTCTTT; length: 13; V: TRBV7-3; J: TRBJ1-1; size: few; D: NA
CDR3: CASSQFRENTEAFF; DNA: TGTGCCAGCTCACAATTTAGAGAAAACACTGAAGCTTTCTTT; length: 14; V: TRBV18; J: TRBJ1-1; size: NA; D: NA
CDR3: CASGLMGRMGSTEAFF; DNA: TGTGCCAGTGGCCTCATGGGGCGAATGGGGTCCACTGAAGCTTTCTTT; length: 16; V: TRBV28; J: TRBJ1-1; size: few; D: NA
CDR3: CASSLEGVGSPLHF; DNA: TGTGCCAGCAGCTTGGAAGGGGTCGGATCACCCCTCCACTTT; length: 14; V: TRBV5-4; J: TRBJ1-6; size: NA; D: NA
CDR3: CASSLQLSGANVLTF; DNA: TGCGCCAGCAGCTTACAGCTCTCTGGGGCCAACGTCCTGACTTTC; length: 15; V: TRBV5-1; J: TRBJ2-6; size: few; D: NA
CDR3: CASRGTRDWEQFF; DNA: TGTGCCAGTCGCGGGACCCGCGACTGGGAGCAGTTCTTC; length: 13; V: TRBV19; J: TRBJ2-1; size: NA; D: NA
CDR3: CASSSRTSPGHEQFF; DNA: TGCGCCAGCAGCTCACGGACATCCCCCGGCCATGAGCAGTTCTTC; length: 15; V: TRBV5-1; J: TRBJ2-1; size: NA; D: NA
CDR3: CASSFGGTGGASTDTQYF; DNA: TGTGCCAGCAGCTTCGGTGGGACAGGTGGGGCTAGCACAGATACGCAGTATTTT; length: 18; V: TRBV7-6; J: TRBJ2-3; size: NA; D: TRBD1